This TCR beta chain was sequenced in a study of blood T cell repertoires in COVID-19. Study-wide background: Both acute and convalescent COVID-19 samples were obtained from the United States, Italy and Spain. T cells, B-cell-depleted T cells, or PBMCs provided the cDNA or gDNA that served as material.

This clone appeared once. Profiling relied on immunoSEQ multiplex PCR, and the TCRdb table lists in-frame clones only, not all of them. Among around 130,000 clones, approximately 87% were seen once, and the ten largest hold under 4%. CDR3 length: 15 amino acids. Germline assignment: CDR1 SGHRS and CDR2 YFSETQ. V lost 0 bases to trimming and J lost 5 bases; unmatched junction nucleotides: 4. This TCR derives from a man in his fifties or sixties with acute or convalescent COVID-19. The chain combines TRBV5-1 with TRBJ2-2; 7 bases align to TRBD2. The sequencing input was peripheral blood. The chain's CDR3 is CASSLDPAGTGELFF. The CDR3 region has the DNA TGCGCCAGCAGCTTGGATCCAGCGGGAACCGGGGAGCTGTTTTTT.